The rows below give T cell receptor beta chains drawn from one sample of a study of blood T cell repertoires in COVID-19. Some clones are missing from TCRdb's copy, which holds only in-frame ones; the method was immunoSEQ multiplex PCR. The data hold roughly 30,000 clones, with approximately 84% observed a single time. Source material: peripheral blood. The origin of the receptors is a man between 70 and 80 years old with active COVID-19. Each CDR3 is given with its conserved first and last residue. A D gene is named only where the DNA matches it firmly. Clone sizes are given selectively: once, few, many, or a class where the clone is expanded.

TRBV5-4	TRBD1	TRBJ1-2	once	CASSHDRGPGYGYTF	TGTGCCAGCAGCCACGACAGGGGACCGGGGTATGGCTACACCTTC
TRBV29-1	-	TRBJ2-2	once	CSVDRSGELFF	TGCAGCGTTGACAGGTCGGGGGAGCTGTTTTTT
TRBV4-3	-	TRBJ2-3	-	CASSQDQGADTQYF	TGCGCCAGCAGCCAAGATCAGGGTGCAGATACGCAGTATTTT
TRBV4-1	-	TRBJ2-7	-	CASSQEGYQGKAYEQYF	TGCGCCAGCAGCCAAGAAGGTTACCAGGGGAAGGCCTACGAGCAGTACTTC
TRBV19	TRBD1	TRBJ1-3	-	CASSVTGGSGNTIYF	TGTGCCAGTAGTGTCACAGGGGGCTCTGGAAACACCATATATTTT
TRBV7-9	TRBD1	TRBJ1-3	few	CASSSQGGAGNTIYF	TGTGCCAGCAGCTCCCAAGGGGGCGCGGGAAACACCATATATTTT
TRBV5-4	-	TRBJ2-5	-	CASSLRDTGQETQYF	TGTGCCAGCAGCTTACGGGACACCGGTCAAGAGACCCAGTACTTC
TRBV5-4	TRBD1	TRBJ1-2	once	CASSLGDRRARLYGYTF	TGTGCCAGCAGCTTGGGGGACAGGAGGGCTCGGCTATATGGCTACACCTTC
TRBV19	TRBD1	TRBJ1-2	-	CASNARPQGAYGYTF	TGTGCCAGTAACGCCCGCCCTCAGGGGGCCTATGGCTACACCTTC
TRBV4-3	-	TRBJ2-7	-	CASSQESWAGEQYF	TGCGCCAGCAGCCAAGAATCTTGGGCAGGCGAGCAGTACTTC
TRBV27	-	TRBJ1-2	once	CASSPLLRDFWTEYVNGYTF	TGTGCCAGCAGTCCCCTCCTCCGCGATTTTTGGACTGAGTACGTTAATGGCTACACCTTC
TRBV18	-	TRBJ2-7	-	CASSPPKGYVDEQYF	TGTGCCAGCTCACCACCGAAGGGGTATGTCGACGAGCAGTACTTC
TRBV30	-	TRBJ1-6	-	CAWSVAGVHNSPLHF	TGTGCCTGGAGCGTCGCAGGGGTCCATAATTCACCCCTCCACTTT
TRBV5-4	TRBD1	TRBJ1-1	-	CASSSQTGKNTEAFF	TGTGCCAGCAGCTCGCAGACAGGGAAGAACACTGAAGCTTTCTTT
TRBV2	-	TRBJ2-6	few	CASSERRPNSGANVLTF	TGTGCCAGCAGTGAGAGGAGGCCAAACTCTGGGGCCAACGTCCTGACTTTC
TRBV10-3	-	TRBJ2-1	-	CAIRAALYNEQFF	TGTGCCATCAGGGCGGCCCTATACAATGAGCAGTTCTTC
TRBV29-1	TRBD1	TRBJ1-3	-	CSADTGQNSGNTIYF	TGCAGCGCTGACACGGGACAGAACTCTGGAAACACCATATATTTT